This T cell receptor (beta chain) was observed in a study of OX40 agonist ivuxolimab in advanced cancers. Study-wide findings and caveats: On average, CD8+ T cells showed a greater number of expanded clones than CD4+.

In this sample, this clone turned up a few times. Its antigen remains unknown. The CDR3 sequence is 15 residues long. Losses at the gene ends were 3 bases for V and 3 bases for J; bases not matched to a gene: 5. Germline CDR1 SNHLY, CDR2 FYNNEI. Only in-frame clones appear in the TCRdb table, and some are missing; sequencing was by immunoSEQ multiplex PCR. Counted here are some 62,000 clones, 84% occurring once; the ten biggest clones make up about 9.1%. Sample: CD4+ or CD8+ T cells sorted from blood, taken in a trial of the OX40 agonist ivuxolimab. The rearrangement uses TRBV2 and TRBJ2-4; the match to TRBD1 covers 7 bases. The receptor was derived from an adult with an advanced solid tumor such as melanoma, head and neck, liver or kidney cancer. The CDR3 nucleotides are TGTGCCAGCAGTGATAAGGGGGCCGGCAAAAACATTCAGTACTTC. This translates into CASSDKGAGKNIQYF.